The TCR beta chain under discussion was sequenced for a study of shared clonotypes between healthy human individuals. The sample holds a few counts of this clone. Deletions cut 6 bases from V and 0 bases from J, with 9 bases between. This CDR3 region has 13 residues. Germline V gene lookup returns CDR1 MGHDK and CDR2 SYGVNS. This table comes from immunoSEQ multiplex PCR, and its TCRdb copy is limited to in-frame clones, with some not included. This sample has a few million clones, with 85% to 95% found just once. The sequence was obtained from a man aged 18 to 29 in good health. Some clones in this sample may be carry-over from other donors' samples. The rearrangement joins TRBV25-1 to TRBJ2-7; D is undetermined. Sample: naive CD4+ T cells from PBMCs. As to subset: CD45RA+ positively selected. The DNA of the CDR3 is TGTGCCAGCAGCACCCGCCCCTCCTACGAGCAGTACTTC. Translated: CASSTRPSYEQYF.